One and the same sample provided the 20 T cell receptor beta chains below, sequenced in a study of blood T cell repertoires in COVID-19. Produced via immunoSEQ multiplex PCR; TCRdb's table is partial and in-frame only. The sample lists a few hundred thousand clones, roughly 85% occurring once. Sequencing was performed on PBMCs or T cells enriched from blood (not recorded which). The receptors originated from a woman between 45 and 60 years old who had recovered from COVID-19.

The V call is TRBV5-1, the J call TRBJ1-4; D is unresolved. The CDR3 length is 19 residues. Trimming took 4 bases from V and 7 from J, leaving 29 bases between them. Germline V gene data show CDR1 as SGHRS and CDR2 as YFSETQ. DNA for the CDR3: TGCGCCAGCAGCCCCATGGGAGGGAAAGTTGTGACGCTTTCTGAAAAACTGTTTTTT. Residues: CASSPMGGKVVTLSEKLFF.

CDR3 amino acids: CASSQKTDTQYF. In DNA form, the CDR3 reads TGTGCCAGCAGCCAGAAAACAGATACGCAGTATTTT. V gene TRBV7-2 combines with J gene TRBJ2-3; no firm D call. Trimming removed 5 bases from V and 3 bases from J, with 6 bases in between. Germline assignment: CDR1 SGHTA and CDR2 FQGNSA. The CDR3 is 12 amino acids.

The chain uses TRBV23-1 and TRBJ2-3; 10 bases map to TRBD2. TRBV23-1 is an ORF, and what it does is uncertain. This CDR3 region has 13 residues. V lost 3 bases, J lost 11 bases, and 5 bases stayed unmatched. The CDR3 DNA sequence: TGCGCCAGCAGTCACGCTAGCGGGAGTTTGCAGTATTTT. It yields the protein CASSHASGSLQYF.

The chain couples TRBV13 to TRBJ2-5; a weak D match, TRBD2 (6 bases). The germline gives CDR1 PRHDT, CDR2 FYEKMQ (reference sequence). The length of the CDR3 is 15 residues. The V end was cut by 5 bases, the J end by 5 bases, with 18 bases between. The CDR3 reads CASSPPSGARETQYF. CDR3 DNA: TGTGCCAGCAGCCCTCCTTCGGGAGCAAGGGAGACCCAGTACTTC.

CDR3 amino acids: CASSLRGIAEAFF. In nucleotides, the CDR3 is TGTGCCAGCAGCTTAAGGGGCATCGCTGAAGCTTTCTTT. J is TRBJ1-1 and V is TRBV13; D perhaps matches TRBD1 (5 bases). The CDR3 is 13 amino acids. V was pared by 2 bases and J by 6 bases, with 10 bases between. Germline assignment: CDR1 PRHDT and CDR2 FYEKMQ (reference sequence).

V usage is TRBV18 and J usage is TRBJ2-6; D remains ambiguous. Trimming removed 0 bases at V and 1 base at J, with 7 bases between. The germline V gene encodes CDR1 KGHSH and CDR2 LQKENI. This CDR3 contains 16 residues. CDR3 nucleotide sequence: TGTGCCAGCTCACCACCGTCAGGTTCTGGGGCCAACGTCCTGACTTTC. Amino acids: CASSPPSGSGANVLTF.

This rearrangement joins TRBV28 to TRBJ2-5, with D maybe TRBD1 (5 bases). Trimming left V 3 bases short and J 4 bases short, with 9 bases between. CDR3 length equals 13 residues. CDR1 is MDHEN and CDR2 is SYDVKM in the germline V gene. As DNA, the CDR3 is TGTGCCAGCAGTTTCAGGGTTGGAGAGACCCAGTACTTC. Its translation is CASSFRVGETQYF.

The chain carries TRBV21-1 and TRBJ1-2. TRBV21-1 is given as a pseudogene. The CDR3 length is 16 residues. The CDR3 DNA reads TGTGCCAGCACCATCTCGGGGAGGACGTTCGACTATGGCTACACCTTC. It encodes CASTISGRTFDYGYTF.

The V call is TRBV28, the J call TRBJ1-6, with 7 bases aligning to TRBD1. The V gene end was trimmed by 5 bases and the J gene end by 4 bases; junction bases not matched to a gene: 8. Germline V lookup: CDR1 MDHEN, CDR2 SYDVKM. The CDR3 contains 16 residues. The CDR3 here is CASSINRGRYNSPLHF. The DNA for the CDR3 is TGTGCCAGCAGTATCAACAGGGGCCGGTATAATTCACCCCTCCACTTT. Filled out from reference TRBV28 and TRBJ1-6, the complete variable domain reads DVKVTQSSRYLVKRTGEKVFLECVQDMDHENMFWYRQDPGLGLRLIYFSYDVKMKEKGDIPEGYSVSREKKERFSLILESASTNQTSMYLCASSINRGRYNSPLHFGNGTRLTVT.

The rearrangement joins TRBV27 to TRBJ1-4; 7 bases are shared with TRBD1. The CDR3 runs 18 residues. CDR1 is MNHEY and CDR2 is SMNVEV in the germline V gene (reference sequence). Germline trimming cut 3 bases from V and 7 bases from J; bases unmatched to any gene: 17. The CDR3 here is CASSLGDSQGPGPEKLFF. CDR3 in DNA: TGTGCCAGCAGTTTGGGGGACAGCCAAGGCCCGGGTCCTGAAAAACTGTTTTTT.

The chain recombines TRBV4-1 with TRBJ2-1, with 8 nucleotides matching TRBD2. V dropped 3 bases and J dropped 5; count of bases not matched to a gene: 12. The CDR3 runs to 17 residues. CDR1 and CDR2 (germline): MGHRA, YSYEKL. In nucleotides, the CDR3 is TGCGCCAGCAGCCAGTTAATAGCGGGAAGGTGGGACAATGAGCAGTTCTTC. Its protein is CASSQLIAGRWDNEQFF.

The chain recombines TRBV18 with TRBJ1-2; tentatively, D is TRBD1 (6 bases). Looked up from germline, CDR1 is KGHSH and CDR2 is LQKENI. The ends were cut back, 5 bases at V and 5 bases at J, with 15 bases in the middle. This CDR3 comprises 14 residues. The DNA of the CDR3 is TGTGCCAGCTCAGAAGAGACAGGTGGATATGGCTACACCTTC. It specifies CASSEETGGYGYTF.

The table lists this clone with a count of one. The CDR3 nucleotides read TGTGCCAGCTCACCAGGGGGGAATTCACCCCTCCACTTT. Encoded protein: CASSPGGNSPLHF. V gene TRBV18 combines with J gene TRBJ1-6; D possibly corresponds to TRBD1 (5 bases). The CDR3 consists of 13 residues. From germline, CDR1 is KGHSH and CDR2 LQKENI. Trimming took off 2 bases at V and 7 bases at J, with 6 bases between the two ends.

This CDR3 reads CASRERGQSNQPQHF. The CDR3 DNA reads as TGTGCCAGCAGAGAAAGGGGACAGAGCAATCAGCCCCAGCATTTT. J is TRBJ1-5 and V is TRBV19; 7 bases agree with TRBD1. With 9 bases clipped from V and 1 base from J, the junction kept 9 bases outside the gene matches. The length of the CDR3 is 15 residues. The V gene's germline CDR1 is LNHDA and CDR2 SQIVND (reference sequence).

This chain connects TRBV4-1 to TRBJ1-1; D is unclear. The CDR3 is 13 residues long. Trimming stripped 3 bases from V and 3 bases from J, with 8 bases between. Germline V gene lookup returns CDR1 MGHRA and CDR2 YSYEKL. The CDR3 nucleotides read TGCGCCAGCAGCCATGCCCCGGACACTGAAGCTTTCTTT. Protein: CASSHAPDTEAFF.

The chain has TRBV20-1 and TRBJ2-1, with 10 bases fitting TRBD2. The J segment lost 8 bases and the V segment lost 3 bases, leaving 4 bases of the junction unmatched. Germline-derived CDR1 and CDR2 are DFQATT and SNEGSKA (reference sequence). The CDR3 spans 13 residues. Here the CDR3 DNA reads TGCAGTGCTAGTCCTAGCGGGAGCGATGAGCAGTTCTTC. Protein sequence: CSASPSGSDEQFF.

The V and J genes are TRBV7-9 and TRBJ1-2; unclear D gene. V was shortened by 3 bases and J by 0 bases, with 5 bases between the two germline ends. Germline V lookup: CDR1 SEHNR, CDR2 FQNEAQ (reference sequence). This CDR3 has 13 residues. The CDR3 loop is CASSFRTNYGYTF. As DNA, the CDR3 is TGTGCCAGCAGCTTCAGGACTAACTATGGCTACACCTTC.

This chain uses TRBV3-1 (or the pseudogene TRBV3-2) with TRBJ2-1, with 7 bases lining up with TRBD2. The ends lost 4 bases at V and 5 bases at J; junction bases unmatched: 14. This CDR3 region has 17 residues. Per germline, CDR1 LGHDT and CDR2 YNNKEL (reference sequence). CDR3 residues: CASSLRDYLWAHNEQFF. The CDR3 nucleotides read TGTGCCAGCAGCCTCCGGGACTACCTATGGGCCCACAATGAGCAGTTCTTC.

This chain links TRBV19 with TRBJ1-4; TRBD1 matches 10 bases. The V segment lost 4 bases and the J segment 8 bases; nucleotides outside the gene matches: 7. Germline V gene sequence: CDR1 LNHDA, CDR2 SQIVND (reference sequence). The CDR3 runs 15 residues. The DNA for the CDR3 is TGTGCCAGTAGTACCCGGACAGGGGGTGGAGAAAAACTGTTTTTT. It translates to CASSTRTGGGEKLFF. Filled out from reference TRBV19 and TRBJ1-4, the complete variable domain reads DGGITQSPKYLFRKEGQNVTLSCEQNLNHDAMYWYRQDPGQGLRLIYYSQIVNDFQKGDIAEGYSVSREKKESFPLTVTSAQKNPTAFYLCASSTRTGGGEKLFFGSGTQLSVL.

The chain is built from TRBV28 and TRBJ1-5, with TRBD1 matching over 9 bases. CDR1 and CDR2 (germline): MDHEN, SYDVKM. CDR3 length: 14 residues. The V gene end was trimmed by 6 bases and the J gene end by 6 bases; junction bases not matched to a gene: 6. DNA of the CDR3: TGTGCCAGCAGGGGACAGGGTTTAGCTCAGCCCCAGCATTTT. This translates into CASRGQGLAQPQHF.